The 22 T cell receptor beta chains listed next were all sequenced from one sample in a study of T-cell reconstitution after alpha-beta-depleted transplantation in children. A TCRbeta library incorporating unique molecular identifiers was prepared. TCRdb called the PCR reads again in MiXCR, with one record for every CDR3 protein. The sample comprises about 1,000,000 distinct CDR3 sequences, about 29% of which are singletons, and approximately 30% rests with the top ten. The sample was PBMCs, mostly from graft donor cells, taken 360 days after TCRalphabeta/CD19-depleted stem cell transplant. The receptors were gathered from a boy under three years old who had a stem cell transplant for SCID, so the T cells may come from the graft donor.

The rearrangement joins TRBV6-5 to TRBJ1-1; unclear D gene. The CDR3 spans 15 residues. The V gene's germline CDR1 is MNHEY and CDR2 SVGAGI. V was shortened by 2 bases and J by 1 base, with 11 bases between the two germline ends. The CDR3 DNA reads TGTGCCAGCAGTTACAAGTCCCCGAAGAACACTGAAGCTTTCTTT. It encodes CASSYKSPKNTEAFF.

The chain uses TRBV18 and TRBJ2-1; D might be TRBD2 (5 bases). The V end was cut by 2 bases, the J end by 10 bases, with 24 bases between. CDR1 and CDR2 (germline): KGHSH, LQKENI. The CDR3 totals 17 residues. The CDR3 here is CASSPIKTGFTGMEQFF. The CDR3 DNA follows: TGTGCCAGCTCACCAATCAAGACGGGGTTCACTGGTATGGAGCAGTTCTTC.

The chain is built from TRBV7-2 and TRBJ2-1; TRBD2 aligns across 15 bases. The germline gives CDR1 SGHTA, CDR2 FQGNSA. Trimming removed 1 base from V and 9 bases from J; junction bases left unmatched: 7. The CDR3 is 17 amino acids. The CDR3 here is CASSLGGTSGGQGEQFF. The CDR3 DNA reads as TGTGCCAGCAGCTTAGGTGGGACTAGCGGGGGGCAGGGTGAGCAGTTCTTC.

The chain links TRBV20-1 to TRBJ2-3; D is unresolved. The CDR3 has 13 amino acids. CDR1 and CDR2 from the germline V gene are DFQATT and SNEGSKA (reference sequence). The CDR3 region has the DNA TGCAGAACTATACTACGCGGCACAGATACGCAGTATTTT. It yields the protein CRTILRGTDTQYF.

V and J are TRBV30 and TRBJ1-4, with D perhaps matching TRBD1 (6 bases). In germline, CDR1 is GTSNPN, CDR2 SVGIG (reference sequence). The ends were cut back, 1 base at V and 3 bases at J, with 12 bases in the middle. The CDR3 consists of 15 residues. In nucleotides, the CDR3 is TGTGCCTGGAGTGGGCAGGGGATGCCTAATGAAAAACTGTTTTTT. Its translation: CAWSGQGMPNEKLFF.

This clonotype was seen a handful of times. This chain links TRBV9 with TRBJ1-3; D remains ambiguous. From germline, CDR1 is SGDLS and CDR2 YYNGEE. Trimming removed 1 base at V and 4 bases at J, with 15 bases between. The CDR3 consists of 16 residues. This chain's CDR3 is CASSVLGDAGGNTIYF. In nucleotides, the CDR3 is TGTGCCAGCAGCGTATTAGGAGACGCTGGGGGAAACACCATATATTTT. Full variable domain (rest looked up from reference TRBV9 and TRBJ1-3): DSGVTQTPKHLITATGQRVTLRCSPRSGDLSVYWYQQSLDQGLQFLIQYYNGEERAKGNILERFSAQQFPDLHSELNLSSLELGDSALYFCASSVLGDAGGNTIYFGEGSWLTVV.

V is TRBV5-1 and J is TRBJ2-3; 11 positions match TRBD2. The V segment lost 5 bases and the J segment 2 bases; nucleotides outside the gene matches: 7. There are 16 residues in the CDR3. In germline, CDR1 is SGHRS, CDR2 YFSETQ. The CDR3 protein is CASSRGLAVNTDTQYF. In DNA, the CDR3 is TGCGCCAGCAGTCGGGGACTAGCGGTTAACACAGATACGCAGTATTTT.

This clonotype occurred a few times. The gene calls are TRBV28 and TRBJ1-1; D gene uncertain. CDR1 is MDHEN, CDR2 SYDVKM, per germline. Between the trimmed V and J ends, which lost 7 bases and 1 base, there was a span of 7 bases. CDR3 size: 12 residues. CDR3 protein: CASKTANTEAFF. CDR3 nucleotides: TGTGCCAGCAAAACAGCGAACACTGAAGCTTTCTTT.

The gene calls are TRBV15 and TRBJ1-1, with 10 bases identical to TRBD1. In germline, CDR1 is LNHNV, CDR2 YYDKDF (reference sequence). Trimming cost V 5 bases and J 5 bases; bases outside gene matches: 11. This CDR3 comprises 16 residues. For the CDR3, the DNA is TGTGCCACCAGCGGGGGTCCCGGGACAGGGGCTACTGAAGCTTTCTTT. Translation gives CATSGGPGTGATEAFF.

In its sample, this clonotype was seen a few times. V usage is TRBV5-1 and J usage is TRBJ1-1; D is possibly TRBD1 (5 bases). V was trimmed by 1 base and J by 6 bases, leaving 10 bases between them. The V gene's germline CDR1 is SGHRS and CDR2 YFSETQ. The CDR3 covers 13 residues. DNA of the CDR3: TGCGCCAGCAGCTTGTCGGGGCCCTCTGAAGCTTTCTTT. Protein product: CASSLSGPSEAFF.

This clonotype was counted only a few times. The chain links TRBV9 to TRBJ2-1, with a tentative D call TRBD2 (6 bases). The CDR3 consists of 15 residues. Trimming stripped 2 bases from V and 5 bases from J, with 14 bases between. Germline V gene lookup returns CDR1 SGDLS and CDR2 YYNGEE. The CDR3 is CASSVSPDYHNEQFF. In DNA form, the CDR3 reads TGTGCCAGCAGCGTTAGCCCGGACTACCACAATGAGCAGTTCTTC.

This clonotype was counted a few times. V usage is TRBV15 and J usage is TRBJ2-3, with TRBD1 matching 9 bases. The CDR3 has 18 residues. The V segment lost 0 bases and the J segment 5 bases; nucleotides outside the gene matches: 12. Germline V lookup: CDR1 LNHNV, CDR2 YYDKDF (reference sequence). CDR3 residues: CATSRDWAGTGFGDTQYF. DNA for the CDR3: TGTGCCACCAGCAGAGATTGGGCCGGGACAGGGTTCGGAGATACGCAGTATTTT.

The chain is built from TRBV5-1 and TRBJ2-6, with TRBD2 identical over 7 bases. With 1 base clipped from V and 0 bases from J, the junction kept 10 bases outside the gene matches. CDR3 length: 19 residues. Per the germline V gene, CDR1 is SGHRS and CDR2 is YFSETQ. CDR3 region: CASSLWGGSGTSGANVLTF. As DNA, the CDR3 is TGCGCCAGCAGCTTGTGGGGGGGGTCAGGGACCTCTGGGGCCAACGTCCTGACTTTC.

The gene calls are TRBV5-1 and TRBJ1-4; D not certain. This CDR3 is built from 14 residues. From germline, CDR1 is SGHRS and CDR2 YFSETQ. V was cut by 2 bases and J by 2 bases, with 7 bases left in between. The CDR3 region is CASSFAGTNEKLFF. CDR3 in DNA: TGCGCCAGCAGCTTCGCAGGTACTAATGAAAAACTGTTTTTT.

The V gene is TRBV7-9, the J gene TRBJ2-2; D not certain. The V end was cut by 0 bases, the J end by 0 bases, with 11 bases between. Germline values: CDR1 SEHNR, CDR2 FQNEAQ (reference sequence). This CDR3 is built from 17 residues. The CDR3 nucleotides are TGTGCCAGCAGCTTAGCGCTTCTGAGTTCGAACACCGGGGAGCTGTTTTTT. Translating it yields CASSLALLSSNTGELFF. Variable domain in full (rest from reference TRBV7-9 and TRBJ2-2): DTGVSQNPRHKITKRGQNVTFRCDPISEHNRLYWYRQTLGQGPEFLTYFQNEAQLEKSRLLSDRFSAERPKGSFSTLEIQRTEQGDSAMYLCASSLALLSSNTGELFFGEGSRLTVL.

This rearrangement joins TRBV29-1 to TRBJ1-2; D perhaps matches TRBD1 (5 bases). V dropped 4 bases and J dropped 8 bases, with 11 bases sitting between them. CDR3 length: 11 residues. From germline, CDR1 is SQVTM and CDR2 ANQGSEA. CDR3: CSVGRVDGYTF. As DNA, the CDR3 is TGCAGCGTTGGCAGGGTGGACGGCTACACCTTC.

Comment on this clonotype: This may stem from a read error, because a much larger clone lies one nucleotide away. The genes are TRBV5-6 and TRBJ1-2; D is undetermined. Germline V gene lookup returns CDR1 SGHDT and CDR2 YYEEEE. The CDR3 loop spans 13 amino acids. In nucleotides, the CDR3 is TGTGCCAGCAACTTGAATCTCTTCTATGGCTACACCTTC. It is translated as CASNLNLFYGYTF.

The table lists this clonotype with many counts. The rearrangement links TRBV20-1 to TRBJ2-1, with D tentatively TRBD2 (6 bases). The CDR3 covers 13 residues. Trimming took off 1 base at V and 7 bases at J, with 11 bases between the two ends. CDR1 is DFQATT and CDR2 is SNEGSKA in the germline V gene (reference sequence). DNA of the CDR3: TGCAGTGCTAGAGTGTTCCGGGGGAATGAGCAGTTCTTC. Amino acids: CSARVFRGNEQFF.

In its sample, this clonotype was seen a few times. The chain's CDR3 is CASSQDRRGGTSYEQYF. The CDR3, as DNA: TGCGCCAGCAGCCAAGATCGTCGAGGGGGTACCTCCTACGAGCAGTACTTC. V usage is TRBV4-3 and J usage is TRBJ2-7; D is perhaps TRBD1 (6 bases). CDR1 is LGHNA and CDR2 is YSLEER in the germline V gene. Trimming removed 0 bases at V and 0 bases at J, with 15 bases between. The CDR3 runs 17 residues.

The chain couples TRBV11-2 to TRBJ2-3; 7 bases agree with TRBD2. This CDR3 has 22 amino acids. Unmatched junction bases numbered 22, after V lost 1 base and J lost 0 bases. Germline-derived CDR1 and CDR2 are SGHAT and FQNNGV. In DNA form, the CDR3 reads TGTGCCAGCAGCTTAGTCTTCCAACCTCGAGGAGCGGGGAAATCTAGCACAGATACGCAGTATTTT. Protein: CASSLVFQPRGAGKSSTDTQYF. Full variable domain (remainder filled in from reference TRBV11-2 and TRBJ2-3): EAGVAQSPRYKIIEKRQSVAFWCNPISGHATLYWYQQILGQGPKLLIQFQNNGVVDDSQLPKDRFSAERLKGVDSTLKIQPAKLEDSAVYLCASSLVFQPRGAGKSSTDTQYFGPGTRLTVL.

V gene TRBV10-3 combines with J gene TRBJ2-7, with unresolved D. CDR3 length: 13 residues. CDR1 is ENHRY, CDR2 SYGVKD, per germline. Between the trimmed V and J ends, which lost 4 bases and 5 bases, there was a span of 12 bases. This CDR3 is CAISALLSHEQYF. The CDR3 coding sequence is TGTGCCATCAGTGCCCTCCTTTCTCACGAGCAGTACTTC.

This chain connects TRBV5-1 to TRBJ2-6; D not resolved. Trimming took off 0 bases at V and 2 bases at J, with 9 bases between the two ends. The CDR3 spans 16 residues. Looked up from germline, CDR1 is SGHRS and CDR2 is YFSETQ. CDR3 coding DNA: TGCGCCAGCAGCTTGGCCGTGGGTGCTGGGGCCAACGTCCTGACTTTC. Amino acids: CASSLAVGAGANVLTF.